Listed below are T cell receptor beta chains from one sample, sequenced in a study of T cells after yellow fever vaccination. TCRdb reprocessed the 5' RACE reads via MiXCR and lists one record per CDR3 protein. The sample lists some 120,000 distinct CDR3 sequences; roughly 9% were seen once. The sample was CD8+ T cells sorted from PBMCs, taken on the day of the yellow fever booster vaccination. The receptors originated from a man younger than 30 who received the YFV17D yellow fever vaccine. The conserved cysteine and the conserved F or W are not part of the CDR3 here. D genes are given only for firm matches. Not all rows give a size; the values are once, few, many and, for expanded clones, a class.

cdr3_aa cdr3_length d_call clone_size j_call v_call
ATSDQPPGQGDSPLH 15 TRBD1 NA TRBJ1-6 TRBV24-1
ASSFSRTGELF 11 NA many TRBJ2-2 TRBV5-6
SARDRVRGSYNSPLH 15 NA few TRBJ1-6 TRBV20-1
ASSAETGANEKLF 13 NA NA TRBJ1-4 TRBV9
ASSGGQYNEQY 11 TRBD1 few TRBJ2-7 TRBV5-1
ATSAGVAGNTIY 12 NA few TRBJ1-3 TRBV10-3
ASSLAHHKANTEAF 14 NA few TRBJ1-1 TRBV7-9
SARAPMGLAGTDTQY 15 TRBD2 many TRBJ2-3 TRBV20-1
ASSQDGRQGPF 11 NA NA TRBJ1-1 TRBV3-1
ASSLQGGKTQY 11 NA NA TRBJ2-5 TRBV7-6
ASSLGASGTDTQY 13 NA many TRBJ2-3 TRBV7-8
ASSQEQGVEQF 11 TRBD1 few TRBJ2-1 TRBV4-1
ASSQGGLGLDEKLF 14 NA NA TRBJ1-4 TRBV4-3
ASSLSGSGQPQH 12 NA NA TRBJ1-5 TRBV27
ASSSYPGQDYEQY 13 TRBD1 NA TRBJ2-7 TRBV27
ASSQETGWGVSYEQY 15 NA many TRBJ2-7 TRBV4-3
SVQTIEQY 8 NA NA TRBJ2-7 TRBV29-1
ASSFRADNWGNQPQH 15 NA NA TRBJ1-5 TRBV5-5
ASSTEVGGTEAF 12 NA NA TRBJ1-1 TRBV6-1
AWSVPGRVNTEAF 13 NA few TRBJ1-1 TRBV30
ASSQMTGLNEQF 12 NA few TRBJ2-1 TRBV4-1
SARASGGYEQY 11 TRBD2 NA TRBJ2-7 TRBV20-1
ASSRRTGRITEAF 13 TRBD1 NA TRBJ1-1 TRBV27
ASSQLGGNTEAF 12 NA few TRBJ1-1 TRBV4-3
ASSINRRRNYGYT 13 NA NA TRBJ1-2 TRBV5-1